The source of this T cell receptor beta chain is a study of blood T cell repertoires in COVID-19. Study background: There were acute and convalescent COVID-19 samples, and they came from the United States, Italy and Spain. T cells, B-cell-depleted T cells, or PBMCs provided the cDNA or gDNA that served as material.

CDR1 is MNHNY, CDR2 SVGAGI, per germline (reference sequence). This CDR3 has 13 amino acids. V was pared by 6 bases and J by 4 bases, with 10 bases between. This clone occurred a few times. Authors' processing steps: Amplified reference gene primers provided the basis for estimating nucleated cell counts. Sequencing used immunoSEQ multiplex PCR; TCRdb keeps in-frame clones, though not all of them. That table gives V, J and clone size, and the DNA gave D and trimming. The sample consists of fewer than 350,000 clones, approximately 86% of them appearing once. V and J are TRBV6-6 and TRBJ1-3, with a weak D call TRBD1 (6 bases). Input material: peripheral blood. The source is a woman in her sixties or seventies with COVID-19, enrolled during active disease. CDR3 in DNA: TGTGCCAGCAGCGTGGGGGCCGGAAACACCATATATTTT. Protein product: CASSVGAGNTIYF.